This record looks at one T cell receptor beta chain sequence and its context. Which antigen it targets is not known. Base qualities were left out, and no much larger clone turns up one base away. V was cut back by 7 bases and J by 6 bases, leaving a gap of 16 bases between them. CDR1 SEHNR and CDR2 FQNEAQ are derived from the germline V gene (reference sequence). The CDR3 runs 14 amino acids, cysteine and phenylalanine included. Solely the CDR3 DNA is kept, with 42 bases framed from the first base. The data were taken from a study of immune evolution from preneoplasia to lung adenocarcinoma (dated by TCRdb to the early 2020s). The study in broad terms: HLA loss of heterozygosity was seen in roughly 6.6%, 14% and 36% of AIS, MIA and ADC lesions, and in no AAH lesions. The study profiled immune contexture across lung adenocarcinoma precursors and invasive adenocarcinoma using immune gene expression, TCR sequencing and multiplex immunofluorescence. Resected precursor lesions (AAH, AIS, MIA) and invasive adenocarcinomas were compared with paired morphologically normal lung tissue. Sample size was determined by specimen availability and not by a prior power calculation. The immune data were combined with whole exome sequencing and methylation data from the same cohort of nodules. In total, the cohort included some 54 patients with pulmonary nodules, all of whom underwent surgical resection. A total of about 56 patients contributed TCR sequencing data. According to the study, fewer than 130 samples went through TCR sequencing. POLYSOLVER was used to infer Class I HLA alleles from exome data, and LOHHLA was used to detect allele-specific HLA loss.

General study outcomes and caveats: The highest top T cell clone frequencies were observed in normal lung, and a progressive decrease in top T cell clone frequencies appeared to occur from AAH through AIS, MIA and invasive adenocarcinoma. The findings rested on association rather than direct causation, and larger cohorts with long-term follow-up and longitudinal biopsies were considered necessary. Compared with EGFR-mutant or double wild-type lesions, KRAS-mutant nodules had the highest T cell clonality. All patients were from Japan and China, so applicability to Western populations was uncertain. Clonality was highest in normal lung, while later-stage lesions appeared to show lower clonality but higher T cell density and diversity.

Using the immunoSEQ hsTCRbeta Kit, TCR beta CDR3 regions were sequenced from DNA. On the authors' methods: The ImmunoSEQ Analyzer was used to analyse the TCR sequencing data. T cell clonality was defined as 1 minus Pielou's evenness computed on productive rearrangements. T cell diversity was measured with the inverse Simpson index on productive templates. T cell density was defined as TCR beta template counts normalized to usable DNA, with usable DNA estimated by amplifying and sequencing housekeeping genes. Two-sided Kruskal-Wallis tests were used to compare TCR metrics across histologic stages. Entries here come from immuneACCESS through TCRdb and include only in-frame sequences with V and J called. Some clones fail to appear in such tables; in the studies checked, an unresolved V gene covers under half of the shortfall, and the cause of the remainder is unknown. V, J and clone size are those of that table, while D and trimming were read from the DNA. This sample has 3,500 to 4,500 clones in its table, and 76% of those were observed once. The ten largest clones capture around 12% of the sample.

The patients had resection in Japan or China between the mid-2010s and the late 2010s. Two lung cancer pathologists independently reviewed H&E slides to confirm the histologic diagnosis of every case. For nucleic acid extraction, premalignant or tumor cells were enriched by macro-dissection following pathologic assessment. The AllPrep DNA/RNA FFPE Kit was used to isolate DNA from FFPE tissue. The sample was FFPE lung adenocarcinoma in situ tissue. The cell subset or site label on this specimen signifies: preinvasive adenocarcinoma in situ (AIS). This receptor was taken from a person in their sixties or seventies with lung adenocarcinoma. This chain joins TRBV7-9 to TRBJ2-1; TRBD1 is possibly the D segment (5 matching bases). CDR3 loop: CASTRTGAPNEQFF. At the DNA level, the sequence is TGTGCCAGCACCCGAACTGGGGCGCCCAATGAGCAGTTCTTC.